This paragraph reports one T cell receptor (beta chain). The source of the sample is a study of blood T cell repertoires in COVID-19. Across the study: Samples came from the United States, Italy and Spain, spanning acute and convalescent COVID-19. PBMCs, B-cell-depleted T cells, or T cells were the source of the cDNA or gDNA that made up the material.

In the original processing: Researchers report that nucleated cell counts were estimated from reference gene primer amplification. Using immunoSEQ multiplex PCR, the repertoire was profiled, and TCRdb retains in-frame clones only, with some absent. For V, J and clone size, that table is used; D and trimming come from the DNA. The sample yields approximately 78,000 clones, around 90% seen once. With 4 bases removed from V and 0 bases from J, the gap between germline ends came to 8 bases. This CDR3 has 14 residues. Germline V gene sequence: CDR1 SGHRS, CDR2 YFSETQ. This clonotype was obtained from a man aged 45-65 years with acute or convalescent COVID-19. The rearrangement joins TRBV5-1 to TRBJ2-1, with D perhaps TRBD2 (6 bases). Material for sequencing was peripheral blood. The CDR3 DNA reads TGCGCCAGCAGCCCGGGGGTCTCCTACAATGAGCAGTTCTTC. Encoded protein: CASSPGVSYNEQFF.